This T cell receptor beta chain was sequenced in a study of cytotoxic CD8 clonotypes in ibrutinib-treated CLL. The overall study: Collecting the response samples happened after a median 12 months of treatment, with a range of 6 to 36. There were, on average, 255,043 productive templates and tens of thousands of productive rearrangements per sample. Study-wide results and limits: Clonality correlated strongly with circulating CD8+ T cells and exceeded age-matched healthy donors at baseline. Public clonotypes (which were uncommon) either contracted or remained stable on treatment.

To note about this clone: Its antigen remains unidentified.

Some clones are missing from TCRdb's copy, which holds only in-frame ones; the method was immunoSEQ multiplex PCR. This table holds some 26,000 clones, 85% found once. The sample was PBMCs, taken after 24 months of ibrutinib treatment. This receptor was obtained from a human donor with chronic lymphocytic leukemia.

Here the CDR3 DNA reads TGTGCCAGCAGATCAGCCTACGAGCAGTACTTC. It encodes CASRSAYEQYF. The chain combines TRBV7-3 with TRBJ2-7; D gene ambiguous. Germline V gene data show CDR1 as SGHTA and CDR2 as FQGTGA. This CDR3 has 11 amino acids. V shed 6 bases and J shed 2 bases, with 5 bases lying between them.